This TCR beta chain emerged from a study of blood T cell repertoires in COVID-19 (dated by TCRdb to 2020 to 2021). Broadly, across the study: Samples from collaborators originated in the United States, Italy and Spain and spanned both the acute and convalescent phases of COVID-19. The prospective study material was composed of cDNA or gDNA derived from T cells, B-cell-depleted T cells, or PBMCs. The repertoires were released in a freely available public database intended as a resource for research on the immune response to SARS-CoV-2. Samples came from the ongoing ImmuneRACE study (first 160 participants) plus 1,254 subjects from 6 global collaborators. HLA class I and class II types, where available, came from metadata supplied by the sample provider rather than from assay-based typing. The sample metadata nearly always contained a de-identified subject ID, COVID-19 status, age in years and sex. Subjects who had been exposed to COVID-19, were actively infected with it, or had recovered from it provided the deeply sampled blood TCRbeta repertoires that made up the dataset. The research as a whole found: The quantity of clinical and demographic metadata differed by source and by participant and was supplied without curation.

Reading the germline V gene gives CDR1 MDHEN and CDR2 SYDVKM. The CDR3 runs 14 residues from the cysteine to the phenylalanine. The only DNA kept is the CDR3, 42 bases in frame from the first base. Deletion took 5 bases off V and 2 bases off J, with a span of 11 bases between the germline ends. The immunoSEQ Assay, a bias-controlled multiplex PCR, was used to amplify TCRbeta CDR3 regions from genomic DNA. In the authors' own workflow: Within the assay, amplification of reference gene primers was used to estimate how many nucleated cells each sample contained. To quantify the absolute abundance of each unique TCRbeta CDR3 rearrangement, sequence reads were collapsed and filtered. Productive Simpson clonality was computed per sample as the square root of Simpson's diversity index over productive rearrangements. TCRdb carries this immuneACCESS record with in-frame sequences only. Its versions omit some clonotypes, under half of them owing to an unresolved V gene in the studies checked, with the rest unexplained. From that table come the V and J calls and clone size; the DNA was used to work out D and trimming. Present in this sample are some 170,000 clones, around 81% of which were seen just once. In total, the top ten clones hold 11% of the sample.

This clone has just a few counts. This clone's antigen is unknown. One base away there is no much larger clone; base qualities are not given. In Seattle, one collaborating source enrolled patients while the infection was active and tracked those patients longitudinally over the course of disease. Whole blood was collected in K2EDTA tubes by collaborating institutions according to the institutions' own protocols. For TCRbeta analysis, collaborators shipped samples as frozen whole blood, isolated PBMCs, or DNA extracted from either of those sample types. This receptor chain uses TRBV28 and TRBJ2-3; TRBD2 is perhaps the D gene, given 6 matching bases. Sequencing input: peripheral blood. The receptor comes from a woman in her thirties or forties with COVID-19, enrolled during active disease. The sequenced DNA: TGTGCCAGCAGTGCTACGGGACTCACAGATACGCAGTATTTT. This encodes CASSATGLTDTQYF.